The TCR beta chain described here comes from a study of cytomegalovirus exposure and HLA in healthy donors. Germline V gene sequence: CDR1 SNHLY, CDR2 FYNNEI. Trimming removed 2 bases from V and 6 bases from J; junction bases left unmatched: 4. This CDR3 comprises 13 residues. The PCR contained 60 Vbeta and 13 Jbeta primers. Measured with immunoSEQ multiplex PCR; TCRdb has only the in-frame clones, and not every one. This table has more than 60,000 clones, roughly 82% appearing once. Material for sequencing was PBMCs. The chain combines TRBV2 with TRBJ2-7; 7 positions agree with TRBD2. The receptor was isolated from a man in his 70s in good health and CMV-seropositive. The CDR3 DNA is TGTGCCAGCAGTGAAACGGGAGGTACCGAGCAGTACTTC. It codes for CASSETGGTEQYF.